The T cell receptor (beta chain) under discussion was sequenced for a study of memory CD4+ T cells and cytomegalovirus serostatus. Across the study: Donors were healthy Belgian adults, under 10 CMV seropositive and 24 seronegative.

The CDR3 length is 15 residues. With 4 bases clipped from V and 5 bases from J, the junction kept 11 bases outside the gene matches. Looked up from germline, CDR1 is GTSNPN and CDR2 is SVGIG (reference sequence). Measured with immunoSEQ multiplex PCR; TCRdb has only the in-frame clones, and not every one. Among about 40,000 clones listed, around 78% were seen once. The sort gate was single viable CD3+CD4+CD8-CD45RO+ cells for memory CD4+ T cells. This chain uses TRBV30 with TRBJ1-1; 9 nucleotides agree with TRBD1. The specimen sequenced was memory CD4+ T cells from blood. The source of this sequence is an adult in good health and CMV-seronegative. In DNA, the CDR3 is TGTGCCTGGACCCTCCGAACAGGGGGCGGGACTGAAGCTTTCTTT. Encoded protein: CAWTLRTGGGTEAFF.